These 7 T cell receptor beta chains came from one sample sequenced in a study of cytomegalovirus exposure and HLA in healthy donors. Primers for the PCR totalled 60 Vbeta and 13 Jbeta. Assay: immunoSEQ multiplex PCR; the TCRdb copy retains only in-frame clones and omits some. In the table there are 180,000 or so clones, approximately 80% of which are singletons. Sample: PBMCs. Receptor source: a female donor in good health and CMV-seronegative.

V gene TRBV6-5 combines with J gene TRBJ2-5; 12 bases are a match to TRBD1. The J call may be incorrect, as the DNA end agrees better with TRBJ2-7. In germline, CDR1 is MNHEY, CDR2 SVGAGI. The CDR3 is 15 amino acids. Here the CDR3 DNA reads TGTGCCAGCAGAGATACCGGGACAGGGGGCTCCGAGCAGTACTTC. The encoded protein is CASRDTGTGGSEQYF.

The chain carries TRBV7-2 and TRBJ2-7; 9 bases map to TRBD2. The CDR3 length is 15 residues. Trimming at V came to 5 bases and at J to 0 bases, leaving 5 bases not matched to a gene. CDR1 and CDR2 from the germline V gene are SGHTA and FQGNSA. The CDR3 region is CASSVLAGSSYEQYF. The CDR3, as DNA: TGTGCCAGCAGCGTTCTAGCGGGGTCCTCCTACGAGCAGTACTTC.

The V gene is TRBV7-3, the J gene TRBJ2-5; D is ambiguous. Trimming removed 5 bases at V and 2 bases at J, with 15 bases between. This CDR3 is built from 15 residues. The germline V gene has CDR1 SGHTA and CDR2 FQGTGA. CDR3 sequence reads: CASSRRRQTQETQYF. CDR3 bases: TGTGCCAGCAGCCGCCGTAGACAAACTCAAGAGACCCAGTACTTC.

This chain connects TRBV10-3 to TRBJ1-4; no firm D call. Germline V lookup: CDR1 ENHRY, CDR2 SYGVKD. Trimming removed 8 bases at V and 3 bases at J, with 16 bases between. This CDR3 is 15 amino acids long. As DNA, the CDR3 is TGTGCCATCTCCAGGACCGGAGGGCCTAATGAAAAACTGTTTTTT. This encodes CAISRTGGPNEKLFF.

The gene calls are TRBV6-1 and TRBJ1-2, with 7 bases matching TRBD1. V lost 6 bases, J lost 4 bases, and 5 bases stayed unmatched. This CDR3 region has 13 residues. Germline CDR1 and CDR2: MNHNS and SASEGT. CDR3 DNA sequence: TGTGCCAGCAGGGTGGGACAGATCTATGGCTACACCTTC. The encoded protein is CASRVGQIYGYTF.

A single count supports this clone. The V call is TRBV7-2, the J call TRBJ1-5; TRBD1 aligns across 9 bases. CDR3 length: 19 residues. V gave up 5 bases and J gave up 6 bases; unmatched junction bases: 20. Looked up from germline, CDR1 is SGHTA and CDR2 is FQGNSA. DNA of the CDR3: TGTGCCAGCAGCCCCCCGGAAGGGATAAGGGGACAGGGACGTCAGCCCCAGCATTTT. Its protein product is CASSPPEGIRGQGRQPQHF. Filled out from reference TRBV7-2 and TRBJ1-5, the complete variable domain reads GAGVSQSPSNKVTEKGKDVELRCDPISGHTALYWYRQSLGQGLEFLIYFQGNSAPDKSGLPSDRFSAERTGGSVSTLTIQRTQQEDSAVYLCASSPPEGIRGQGRQPQHFGDGTRLSIL.

The genes are TRBV6-5 and TRBJ1-1; D might be TRBD1 (5 bases). V gave up 0 bases and J gave up 4 bases, with 12 bases separating them. CDR1 and CDR2 (germline): MNHEY, SVGAGI. This CDR3 has 15 amino acids. The CDR3, as DNA: TGTGCCAGCAGTTACTCGGGGGGTCTTGGCACTGAAGCTTTCTTT. Translation: CASSYSGGLGTEAFF.